This T cell receptor beta chain is drawn from a study of long-term antiretroviral therapy in people with HIV. Findings of the study overall: Relative to transplant donor controls, diversity remained lower despite increasing after ART.

V was clipped by 6 bases and J by 4 bases, with 11 bases between them. The CDR3 consists of 13 residues. The germline V gene has CDR1 MNHEY and CDR2 SMNVEV (reference sequence). This clone has more than one count but fewer than ten. Its antigen is not identified. Version v3.0 of the immunoSEQ assay was performed at survey level. Assay used: immunoSEQ multiplex PCR; TCRdb lists only in-frame clones, some missing. The sample lists over 30,000 clones; more than 60% were seen once. The chain carries TRBV27 and TRBJ2-3; tentative D call: TRBD1 (6 bases). The receptor's source is a woman aged 50 to 60 with HIV. Here the sequenced sample was unsorted PBMCs, taken 2 years after starting antiretroviral therapy. The CDR3 spells CASRTQGADTQYF. In DNA form, the CDR3 reads TGTGCCAGCAGAACACAGGGTGCAGATACGCAGTATTTT.